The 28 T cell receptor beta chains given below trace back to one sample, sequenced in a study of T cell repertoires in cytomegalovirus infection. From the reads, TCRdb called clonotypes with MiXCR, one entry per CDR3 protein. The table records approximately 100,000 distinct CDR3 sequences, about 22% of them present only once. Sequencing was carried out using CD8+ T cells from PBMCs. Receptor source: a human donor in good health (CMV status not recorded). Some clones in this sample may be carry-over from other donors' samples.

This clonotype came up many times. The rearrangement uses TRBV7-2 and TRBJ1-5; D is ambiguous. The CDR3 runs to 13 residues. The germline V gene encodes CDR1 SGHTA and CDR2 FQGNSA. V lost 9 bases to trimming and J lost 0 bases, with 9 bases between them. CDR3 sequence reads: CARPADSNQPQHF. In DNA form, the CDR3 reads TGTGCCAGACCGGCGGATAGCAATCAGCCCCAGCATTTT.

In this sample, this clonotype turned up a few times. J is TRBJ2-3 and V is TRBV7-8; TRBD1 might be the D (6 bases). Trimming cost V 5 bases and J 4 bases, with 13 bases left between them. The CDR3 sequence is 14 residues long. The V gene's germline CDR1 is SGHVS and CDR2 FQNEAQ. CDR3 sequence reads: CASSGPQGSDTQYF. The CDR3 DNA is TGTGCCAGCAGCGGCCCACAGGGATCAGATACGCAGTATTTT.

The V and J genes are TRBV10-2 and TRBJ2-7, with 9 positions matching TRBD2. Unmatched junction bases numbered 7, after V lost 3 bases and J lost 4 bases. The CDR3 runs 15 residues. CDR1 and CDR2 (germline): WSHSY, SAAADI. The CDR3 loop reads CASSEIRREGYEQYF. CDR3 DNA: TGCGCCAGCAGTGAAATCCGGCGGGAGGGGTACGAGCAGTACTTC.

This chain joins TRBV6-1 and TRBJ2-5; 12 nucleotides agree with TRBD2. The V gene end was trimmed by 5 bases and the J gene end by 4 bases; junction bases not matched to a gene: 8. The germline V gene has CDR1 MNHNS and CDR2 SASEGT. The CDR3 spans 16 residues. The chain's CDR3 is CASSSPSGRAGETQYF. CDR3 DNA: TGTGCCAGCAGTTCCCCTAGCGGGAGGGCCGGAGAGACCCAGTACTTC.

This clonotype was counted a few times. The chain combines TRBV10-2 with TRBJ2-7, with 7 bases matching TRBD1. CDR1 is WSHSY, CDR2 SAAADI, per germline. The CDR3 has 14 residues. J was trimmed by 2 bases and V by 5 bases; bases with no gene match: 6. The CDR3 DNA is TGCGCCAGCAGTAGGACAGGAACTACCTACGAGCAGTACTTC. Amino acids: CASSRTGTTYEQYF.

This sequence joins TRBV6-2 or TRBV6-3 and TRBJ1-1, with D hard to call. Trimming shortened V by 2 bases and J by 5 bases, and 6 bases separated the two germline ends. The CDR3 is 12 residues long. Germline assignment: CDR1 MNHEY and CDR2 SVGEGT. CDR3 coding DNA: TGTGCCAGCAGTTACCCTCCGACTGAAGCTTTCTTT. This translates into CASSYPPTEAFF.

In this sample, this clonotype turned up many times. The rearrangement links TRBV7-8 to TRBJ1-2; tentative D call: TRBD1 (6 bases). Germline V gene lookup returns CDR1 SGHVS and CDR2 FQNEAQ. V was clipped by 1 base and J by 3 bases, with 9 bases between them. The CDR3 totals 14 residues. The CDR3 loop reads CASSLEQGHYGYTF. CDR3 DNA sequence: TGTGCCAGCAGCTTAGAACAGGGACACTATGGCTACACCTTC.

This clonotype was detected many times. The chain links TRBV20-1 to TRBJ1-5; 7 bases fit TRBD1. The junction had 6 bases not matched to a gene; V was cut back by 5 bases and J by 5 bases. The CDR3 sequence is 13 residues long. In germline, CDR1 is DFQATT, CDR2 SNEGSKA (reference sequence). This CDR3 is CSAFPGGYQPQHF. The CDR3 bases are TGCAGTGCTTTTCCAGGGGGGTATCAGCCCCAGCATTTT.

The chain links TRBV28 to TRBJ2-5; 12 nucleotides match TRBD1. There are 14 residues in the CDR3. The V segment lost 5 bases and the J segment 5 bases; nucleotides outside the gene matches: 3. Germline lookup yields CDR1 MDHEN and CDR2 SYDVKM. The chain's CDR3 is CASSGTGGVETQYF. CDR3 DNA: TGTGCCAGCAGTGGGACAGGGGGCGTCGAGACCCAGTACTTC.

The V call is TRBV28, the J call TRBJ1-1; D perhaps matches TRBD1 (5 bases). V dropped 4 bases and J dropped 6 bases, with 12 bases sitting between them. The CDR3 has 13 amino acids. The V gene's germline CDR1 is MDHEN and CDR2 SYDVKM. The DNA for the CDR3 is TGTGCCAGCAGTTATTGGGGGGGGGCTGAAGCTTTCTTT. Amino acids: CASSYWGGAEAFF.

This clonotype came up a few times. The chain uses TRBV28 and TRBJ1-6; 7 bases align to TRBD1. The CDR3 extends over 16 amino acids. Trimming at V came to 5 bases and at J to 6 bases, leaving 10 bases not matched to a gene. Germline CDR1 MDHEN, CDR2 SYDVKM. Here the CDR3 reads CASSPNLGTVNSPLHF. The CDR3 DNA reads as TGTGCCAGCAGTCCCAACCTCGGGACAGTTAATTCACCCCTCCACTTT.

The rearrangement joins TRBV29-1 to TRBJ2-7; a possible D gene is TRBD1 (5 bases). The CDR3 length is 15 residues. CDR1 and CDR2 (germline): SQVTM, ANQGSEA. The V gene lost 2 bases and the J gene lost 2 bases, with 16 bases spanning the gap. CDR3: CSVENGRGATYEQYF. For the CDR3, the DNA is TGCAGCGTTGAAAACGGAAGGGGCGCCACCTACGAGCAGTACTTC.

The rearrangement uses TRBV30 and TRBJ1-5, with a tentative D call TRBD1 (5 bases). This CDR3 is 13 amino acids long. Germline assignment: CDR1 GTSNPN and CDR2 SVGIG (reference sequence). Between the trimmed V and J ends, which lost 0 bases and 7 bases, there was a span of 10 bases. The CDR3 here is CAWSVGGGQPQHF. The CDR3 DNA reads TGTGCCTGGAGTGTGGGGGGTGGACAGCCCCAGCATTTT.

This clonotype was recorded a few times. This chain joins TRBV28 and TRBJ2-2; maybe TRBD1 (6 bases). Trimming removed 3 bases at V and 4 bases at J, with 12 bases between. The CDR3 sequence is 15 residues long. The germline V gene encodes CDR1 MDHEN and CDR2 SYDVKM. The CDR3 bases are TGTGCCAGCAGTTTTCGGACAGCGGCCACCGGGGAGCTGTTTTTT. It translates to CASSFRTAATGELFF.

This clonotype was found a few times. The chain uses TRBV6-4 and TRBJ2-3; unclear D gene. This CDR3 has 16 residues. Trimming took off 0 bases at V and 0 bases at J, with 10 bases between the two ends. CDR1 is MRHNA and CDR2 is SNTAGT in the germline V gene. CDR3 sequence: CASSDSGSSSTDTQYF. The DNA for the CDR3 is TGTGCCAGCAGTGACTCGGGATCCTCCAGCACAGATACGCAGTATTTT.

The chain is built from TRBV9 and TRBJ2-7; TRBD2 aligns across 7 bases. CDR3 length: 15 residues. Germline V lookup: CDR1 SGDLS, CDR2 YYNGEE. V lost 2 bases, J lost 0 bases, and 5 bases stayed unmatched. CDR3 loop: CASSVGGFSSYEQYF. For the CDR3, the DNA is TGTGCCAGCAGCGTGGGGGGGTTCTCCTCCTACGAGCAGTACTTC.

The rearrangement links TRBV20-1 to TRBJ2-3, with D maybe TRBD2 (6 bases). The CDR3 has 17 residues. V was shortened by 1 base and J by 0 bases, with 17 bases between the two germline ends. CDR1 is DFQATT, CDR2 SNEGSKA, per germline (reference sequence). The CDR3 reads CSARGLPRDSSTDTQYF. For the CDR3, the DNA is TGCAGTGCTAGAGGCCTTCCACGGGACTCCAGCACAGATACGCAGTATTTT.

CDR3: CASSIIVPPIRAFF. CDR3 bases: TGTGCCAGTAGTATCATCGTACCCCCAATCCGGGCTTTCTTT. This chain joins TRBV19 and TRBJ1-1; D remains unclear. From germline, CDR1 is LNHDA and CDR2 SQIVND (reference sequence). CDR3 length: 14 residues. V was shortened by 3 bases and J by 11 bases, with 19 bases between the two germline ends.

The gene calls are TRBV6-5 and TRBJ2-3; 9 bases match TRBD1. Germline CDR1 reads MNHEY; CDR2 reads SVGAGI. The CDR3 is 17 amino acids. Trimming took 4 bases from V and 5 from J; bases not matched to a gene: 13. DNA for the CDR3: TGTGCCAGCAGTTCGATCACAGGGGGCGCGAAAAGAGATACGCAGTATTTT. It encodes CASSSITGGAKRDTQYF.

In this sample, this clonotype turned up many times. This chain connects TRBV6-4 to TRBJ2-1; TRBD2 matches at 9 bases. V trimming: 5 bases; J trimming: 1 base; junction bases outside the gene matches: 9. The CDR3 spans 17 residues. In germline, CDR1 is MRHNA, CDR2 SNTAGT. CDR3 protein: CASSQDSGRISYNEQFF. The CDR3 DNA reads TGTGCCAGCAGTCAGGATAGCGGGAGAATATCCTACAATGAGCAGTTCTTC.

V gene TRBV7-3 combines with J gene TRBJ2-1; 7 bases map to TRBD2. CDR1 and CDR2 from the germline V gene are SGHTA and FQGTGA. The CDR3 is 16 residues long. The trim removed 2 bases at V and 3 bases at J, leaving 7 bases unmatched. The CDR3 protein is CASSLAGGGYYNEQFF. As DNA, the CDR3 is TGTGCCAGCAGCTTAGCAGGCGGGGGTTACTACAATGAGCAGTTCTTC. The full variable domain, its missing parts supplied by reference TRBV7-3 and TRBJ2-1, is GAGVSQTPSNKVTEKGKYVELRCDPISGHTALYWYRQSLGQGPEFLIYFQGTGAADDSGLPNDRFFAVRPEGSVSTLKIQRTERGDSAVYLCASSLAGGGYYNEQFFGPGTRLTVL.

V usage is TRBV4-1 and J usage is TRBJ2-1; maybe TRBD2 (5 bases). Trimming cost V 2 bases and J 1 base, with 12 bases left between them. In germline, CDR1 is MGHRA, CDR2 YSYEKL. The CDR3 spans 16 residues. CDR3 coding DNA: TGCGCCAGCAGCCAATCCCCCAGCGGATCCTACAATGAGCAGTTCTTC. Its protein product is CASSQSPSGSYNEQFF.

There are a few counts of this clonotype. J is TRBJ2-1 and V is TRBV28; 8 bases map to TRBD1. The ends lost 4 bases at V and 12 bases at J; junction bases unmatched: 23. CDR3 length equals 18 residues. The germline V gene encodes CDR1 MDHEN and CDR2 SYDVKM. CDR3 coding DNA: TGTGCCAGCAGTTCGAGACAGGGGCTAACACTAGACGTGGACGTGCAGTTCTTC. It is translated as CASSSRQGLTLDVDVQFF.

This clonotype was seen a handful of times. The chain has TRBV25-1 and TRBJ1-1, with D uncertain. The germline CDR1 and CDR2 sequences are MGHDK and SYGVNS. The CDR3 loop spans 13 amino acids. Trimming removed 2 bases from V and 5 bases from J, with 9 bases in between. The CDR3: CASSEEKRTEAFF. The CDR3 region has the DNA TGTGCCAGCAGTGAAGAGAAAAGGACTGAAGCTTTCTTT.

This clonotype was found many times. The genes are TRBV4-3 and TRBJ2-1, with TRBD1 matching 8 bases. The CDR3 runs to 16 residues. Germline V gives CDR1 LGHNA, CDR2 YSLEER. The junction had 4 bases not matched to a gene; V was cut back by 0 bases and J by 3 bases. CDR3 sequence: CASSQEPGGDYNEQFF. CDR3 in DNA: TGCGCCAGCAGCCAAGAACCAGGGGGCGACTACAATGAGCAGTTCTTC.

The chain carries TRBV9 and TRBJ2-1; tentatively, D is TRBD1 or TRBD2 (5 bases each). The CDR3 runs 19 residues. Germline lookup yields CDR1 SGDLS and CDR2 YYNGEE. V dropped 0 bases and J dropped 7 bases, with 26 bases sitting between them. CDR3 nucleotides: TGTGCCAGCAGCGTAGTAGTGGGGGAAACGCTGGAGCATCGGAATGAGCAGTTCTTC. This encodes CASSVVVGETLEHRNEQFF. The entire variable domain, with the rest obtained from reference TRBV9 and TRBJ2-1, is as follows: DSGVTQTPKHLITATGQRVTLRCSPRSGDLSVYWYQQSLDQGLQFLIQYYNGEERAKGNILERFSAQQFPDLHSELNLSSLELGDSALYFCASSVVVGETLEHRNEQFFGPGTRLTVL.

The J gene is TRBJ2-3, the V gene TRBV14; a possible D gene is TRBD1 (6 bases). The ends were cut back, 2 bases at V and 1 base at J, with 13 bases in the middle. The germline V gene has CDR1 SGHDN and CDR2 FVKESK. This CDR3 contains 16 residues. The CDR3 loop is CASSQSRGFGTDTQYF. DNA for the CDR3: TGTGCCAGCAGCCAATCCAGGGGTTTCGGCACAGATACGCAGTATTTT.

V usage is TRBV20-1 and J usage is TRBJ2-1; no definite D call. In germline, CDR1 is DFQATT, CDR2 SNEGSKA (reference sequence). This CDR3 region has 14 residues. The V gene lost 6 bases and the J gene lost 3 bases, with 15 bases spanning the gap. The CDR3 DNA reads TGCAGTGCCTCCCGGAGAGGAGACTACAATGAGCAGTTCTTC. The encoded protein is CSASRRGDYNEQFF.